Sequencing of this TCR beta chain was carried out in a study of alternative splicing in chronic myeloid leukemia remission (dated by TCRdb to 2020 to 2022). For context, the study as a whole: RNA sequencing was used to profile peripheral blood from chronic-phase CML patients at diagnosis and at remission, and the results were compared with those from healthy donors. Female/male counts of 11/5 were recorded for diagnosis samples, 8/3 for remission samples and 2/4 for controls. The RESIST (imatinib), ENESTxtnd (nilotinib) and PINNACLE (nilotinib plus pegylated interferon) trials supplied nine diagnostic specimens along with matched remission specimens. Trizol was used to extract total RNA from peripheral blood mononuclear cells of the diagnosis, remission and control samples. Nine CML samples, seven diagnostic and two matched remission, were obtained from the French Persistem study. Total leukocytes from peripheral blood collected in EDTA were used as the trial diagnostic specimens. Median ages of around 50 years at diagnosis, under 60 at remission and 30 to 45 for healthy controls were recorded.

The protocol used for the library was bulk RNA-seq. The TruSeq Stranded RNA sample prep kit was used to generate libraries of poly-A-enriched mRNA from an input of approximately 0.97 ug total RNA. Paired-end sequencing was carried out on a HiSeq 2500, and each sample was sequenced in triplicate. RNA-seq read length was 125 nucleotides per mate. The paper's processing steps were these. Reads were trimmed and aligned to hg38 using STAR v2.7, and quality control was done with FASTQC, RSeQC and multiqc. Salmon 0.14.1 was used to quantify gene expression levels as transcripts per million (TPM). Principal component analysis suggested that trial, library batch, sequencing batch, treatment regimen and sex did not drive transcriptomic profiles. TCRdb reprocessed the reads, and each CDR3 protein sequence is entered once, without DNA. TCRdb's processing, not the study's, gives the V and J calls here. The sample contains under 150 distinct CDR3 sequences, around 96% of them found a single time. The leading ten clones occupy around a tenth of the sample.

As encoded in the germline V gene (reference sequence), CDR1 is SEHNR while CDR2 is FQNEAQ. From the cysteine through the phenylalanine, the CDR3 covers 16 amino acids. No DNA sequence was recorded. On this clonotype: Which antigen it targets is not known.

Explained via the paper, the time point label denotes: chronic-phase CML before TKI therapy (screening/day 1). Some 17 CML patients made up the patient cohort, and matched post-remission samples were obtained for some of these patients. What the authors observed across the whole study: Blood cell composition at remission was reconfigured to resemble lymphoid cell-enriched normal controls. Blood cell composition differed strongly by timepoint, shifting from myeloid progenitor enrichment at diagnosis to mature lymphoid enrichment at remission.

In this chain, TRBV7-9 is recombined with TRBJ2-1; the D call of TRBD2 rests on TCRdb alone, since no DNA is present to check it. The sample in question was PBMCs or total blood leukocytes (not recorded which), obtained at diagnosis. This clonotype was obtained from an adult with chronic myeloid leukemia. The CDR3 loop reads CASSLTGQPINNEQFF.